The entry below gives a single T cell receptor (beta chain) sequence along with its context. Its antigen remains unknown. The record originates from a study of shared clonotypes between healthy human individuals. Deep-level assay runs were performed. Investigators spread the genomic DNA of each subset evenly over several immunoSEQ plates. Clones were sequenced by immunoSEQ multiplex PCR, and TCRdb holds only the in-frame ones, with some missing. Of a few million clones in the sample, more than 85% are singletons; the top ten hold about 0.41%. V lost 4 bases and J lost 1, with 13 bases in between. This CDR3 is 16 amino acids long. The germline gives CDR1 LNHDA, CDR2 SQIVND (reference sequence). Regarding the study as a whole: Sharing across four donors was highest in naive CD4 (around 5%) and lowest in memory CD8 (roughly 0.4%).

This chain connects TRBV19 to TRBJ2-2, with D possibly TRBD1 on 6 matching bases. Specimen: naive CD4+ T cells from PBMCs. Subset defined: CD45RA+ positively selected. This receptor was obtained from a young man in good health. Some clones in this sample may be carry-over from other donors' samples. DNA of the CDR3: TGTGCCAGTAGTAAGTTAGGGACACGGAACACCGGGGAGCTGTTTTTT. This encodes CASSKLGTRNTGELFF.